The subject of this entry is one TCR beta chain. The antigen remains unidentified. This record belongs to a study of T cells after posttransplantation cyclophosphamide. Study-wide findings and caveats: Skin or GI-infiltrating T cells shared few TRB sequences with blood.

Cyclophosphamide on days +3 and +4 followed busulfan-fludarabine conditioning and a marrow graft. Profiled with immunoSEQ multiplex PCR; TCRdb holds only in-frame clones, not every one. Among some 4,700 clones listed, about three quarters were seen once. CDR3 size: 10 residues. Unmatched junction bases numbered 4, after V lost 6 bases and J lost 10 bases. Germline loops: CDR1 DFQATT, CDR2 SNEGSKA (reference sequence). The sample here was PBMCs, taken after allogeneic stem cell transplant with posttransplant cyclophosphamide. V is TRBV20-1 and J is TRBJ2-3; TRBD2 aligns across 7 bases. This receptor was identified in a male patient between 40 and 50 years old who received an allogeneic stem cell transplant from a related donor, was CMV-positive, and had acute and chronic GVHD. Some of the T cells might come from the graft donor. The CDR3 here is CSAVAGSQYF. CDR3 nucleotides: TGCAGTGCCGTAGCGGGCTCGCAGTATTTT.